The table lists the clone carrying this T cell receptor (beta chain) with a few counts. This specimen belongs to a study of blood T cell repertoires in COVID-19. Study-wide context: The study drew acute and convalescent COVID-19 samples from the United States, Italy and Spain. PBMCs, B-cell-depleted T cells, or T cells were the source of the cDNA or gDNA that made up the material.

Original data processing: Researchers report that nucleated cell counts were estimated from reference gene primer amplification. Method: immunoSEQ multiplex PCR; TCRdb's copy keeps in-frame clones and lacks some. That table furnishes V, J and clone size, whereas the DNA furnished D and trimming. Here the sample spans about 230,000 clones, 75% to 85% being singletons. Input material: peripheral blood. The origin of this receptor is a man aged 35 to 55 who had recovered from COVID-19.

CDR3 sequence (DNA): TGTGCTAGTGGTTTGGCAGATTTTTCACCCCTCCACTTT. It yields the protein CASGLADFSPLHF. The chain has TRBV12-5 and TRBJ1-6; D is undetermined. Germline V lookup: CDR1 LGHNT, CDR2 FRNRAP. Trimming removed 1 base at V and 9 bases at J, with 7 bases between. CDR3 length: 13 amino acids.